What follows describes a single TCR beta chain. The time point here: sample taken at primary tumor resection. No cells were sorted before sequencing. The whole RNA sequenced was extracted from tumor, nontumor lung or frozen PBMC. The germline V and J ends were trimmed by 0 bases and 3 bases, with 9 bases remaining between them. CDR3 length equals 14 residues. CDR1 is LGHNA, CDR2 YSLEER, per germline. Via MiXCR, TCRdb re-called the 5' RACE reads, giving one row per CDR3 protein. The repertoire holds about 92,000 distinct CDR3 sequences, approximately 12% seen once, with 35% to 45% in the top ten. These data originate in a study of spatial heterogeneity in lung cancer.

The receptor comes from a male donor with early-stage non-small cell lung cancer. The chain employs TRBV4-3 and TRBJ2-7; D unclear. This specimen was PBMCs, taken at surgery. CDR3 in DNA: TGCGCCAGCAGCCAAGATTGGGCCATCTACGAGCAGTACTTC. It yields the protein CASSQDWAIYEQYF.